This T cell receptor beta chain was retrieved from a study of identical twins. Study-wide points: There was an excess of low generation probability in the out-of-frame alpha sequences that twins shared. Beta clonotypes that were abundant in cord blood contained fewer insertions, a pattern absent from memory repertoires. Conclusions came from cross-sectional statistical analysis, not from following the same donors.

This clonotype was detected a few times. Its antigen remains unknown. TCRdb used MiXCR to reprocess the 5' RACE reads, holding one entry per CDR3 protein. In the table there are 500,000 to 650,000 distinct CDR3 sequences, more than 20% of which are singletons. CDR1 and CDR2 (germline): KGHSH, LQKENI. CDR3 length: 13 amino acids. Trimming removed 2 bases from V and 1 base from J, with 5 bases in between. The sample was also linked to a second study, of yellow fever vaccine responses in identical twins.

This clonotype was obtained from a young woman in good health. This chain connects TRBV18 to TRBJ1-1, with no clear D. Sequenced input: CD4+ T cells sorted from blood. CDR3 loop: CASSPSENTEAFF. DNA for the CDR3: TGTGCCAGCTCACCATCCGAGAACACTGAAGCTTTCTTT.